This TCR beta chain derives from a study of blood T cell repertoires in COVID-19. Study-wide background: Some COVID-19 samples were acute and others convalescent; all came from the United States, Italy and Spain.

Germline CDR1 is LNHNV and CDR2 is YYDKDF (reference sequence). With 0 bases removed from V and 0 bases from J, the gap between germline ends came to 18 bases. The CDR3 is made up of 18 amino acids. Original handling: For nucleated cells, counts were estimated from reference gene primer amplification. Measured with immunoSEQ multiplex PCR; TCRdb has only the in-frame clones, and not every one. D and trimming come from the DNA, and the V and J calls and clone size come from that table. The table lists under 200,000 clones, nearly 90% of them singletons. The origin of this receptor is a man aged 60-69 years with active or convalescent COVID-19. The chain uses TRBV15 and TRBJ2-7; weak D call: TRBD1 (6 bases). Sequencing input: peripheral blood. In nucleotides, the CDR3 is TGTGCCACCAGCAGAGACCCGTGGGGGCCGACATTCTCCTACGAGCAGTACTTC. It specifies CATSRDPWGPTFSYEQYF.